The entry below describes one TCR beta chain. Its antigen is unknown. Base-call qualities are not available, and no considerably larger clone is one nucleotide away. The data are from a study of control samples from healthy donors and cancer patients (dated by TCRdb to 2019 to 2021). The library was made by the immunoSEQ multiplex PCR assay. TCRdb carries this immuneACCESS record with in-frame sequences only. Its versions omit some clonotypes, under half of them owing to an unresolved V gene in the studies checked, with the rest unexplained. Here the sample has fewer than 120,000 clones; more than 75% occur a single time. The ten largest account for 3.7% of the sample. Looking up the germline V gene (reference sequence) yields CDR1 GTSNPN and CDR2 SVGIG. Inclusive of the bounding cysteine and phenylalanine, the CDR3 is 15 residues long. Only the CDR3 portion is preserved as DNA: 45 bases, with reading frame beginning at the first base. The junction shows trimming of 4 bases on V and 0 bases on J, plus 13 bases between the germline ends.

Sequenced: PBMCs. The V gene is TRBV30 and the J gene is TRBJ1-5, with no confident D gene call. This clonotype was sampled from a woman aged 60-75 years with lung cancer. The DNA is as follows: TGTGCCTGGACTCACTGGAAGTCTAGCAATCAGCCCCAGCATTTT. Its coded protein is CAWTHWKSSNQPQHF.